Sequencing of this T cell receptor (beta chain) was carried out in a study of CD8 T cells in Susac syndrome. Random hexamers served to reverse transcribe roughly 0.5 to 1 ug RNA. TCRdb re-derived calls from the immunoSEQ multiplex PCR reads in MiXCR, one entry per CDR3 protein. The sample includes around 270,000 distinct CDR3 sequences, about 82% of them seen just once. This clonotype was picked up a small number of times. With 6 bases removed from V and 0 bases from J, the gap between germline ends came to 9 bases. The CDR3 spans 15 residues. Looked up from germline, CDR1 is MNHEY and CDR2 is SMNVEV (reference sequence).

The rearrangement links TRBV27 to TRBJ2-6; D may be TRBD1 or TRBD2 (5 bases each). The sample consisted of CD8+ T cells from PBMCs. This receptor was taken from a human donor with multiple sclerosis. The CDR3 region is CASSLGVSGANVLTF. The CDR3 coding sequence is TGTGCCAGCAGCTTGGGGGTCTCTGGGGCCAACGTCCTGACTTTC. Full variable domain (missing parts from reference TRBV27 and TRBJ2-6): EAQVTQNPRYLITVTGKKLTVTCSQNMNHEYMSWYRQDPGLGLRQIYYSMNVEVTDKGDVPEGYKVSRKEKRNFPLILESPSPNQTSLYFCASSLGVSGANVLTFGAGSRLTVL.